A single sample gave rise to the 23 T cell receptor beta chains below, sequenced in a study of T cell repertoires in cytomegalovirus infection. No antigens are known for them. TCRdb independently ran MiXCR on the reads; one entry per CDR3 protein. This table has about 340,000 distinct CDR3 sequences, almost 30% appearing once. This specimen was cultured PBMCs, taken from culture after CMV antigen stimulation. These receptors all come from a human donor in good health (CMV status not recorded). Some clones in this sample may be carry-over from other donors' samples.

A few counts support this clonotype. The CDR3 bases are TGTGCCAGCAGTCCTTCGATAACCGCCGAGCAGTACTTC. Encoded protein: CASSPSITAEQYF. The chain carries TRBV3-1 and TRBJ2-7; D uncertain. CDR1 is LGHDT and CDR2 is YNNKEL in the germline V gene (reference sequence). Trimming took off 6 bases at V and 6 bases at J, with 15 bases between the two ends. CDR3 length equals 13 residues.

This chain links TRBV19 with TRBJ1-4; 7 nucleotides agree with TRBD1. The length of the CDR3 is 16 residues. V was pared by 4 bases and J by 7 bases, with 12 bases of the junction left unmatched. Germline V gene sequence: CDR1 LNHDA, CDR2 SQIVND (reference sequence). For the CDR3, the DNA is TGTGCCAGTAGTAGCGGGACAGAAGGTTCTGGTGAAAAACTGTTTTTT. The encoded protein is CASSSGTEGSGEKLFF. The whole variable domain, filled in from reference TRBV19 and TRBJ1-4, reads DGGITQSPKYLFRKEGQNVTLSCEQNLNHDAMYWYRQDPGQGLRLIYYSQIVNDFQKGDIAEGYSVSREKKESFPLTVTSAQKNPTAFYLCASSSGTEGSGEKLFFGSGTQLSVL.

The CDR3 reads CASSSTKDTGEETQYF. CDR3 nucleotides: TGTGCCAGCAGCTCGACCAAGGATACAGGGGAGGAGACCCAGTACTTC. The chain employs TRBV7-9 and TRBJ2-5, with 7 nucleotides matching TRBD1. The CDR3 extends over 16 amino acids. Germline CDR1 reads SEHNR; CDR2 reads FQNEAQ (reference sequence). The trim removed 4 bases at V and 5 bases at J, leaving 13 bases unmatched. The entire variable domain, with the rest obtained from reference TRBV7-9 and TRBJ2-5, is as follows: DTGVSQNPRHKITKRGQNVTFRCDPISEHNRLYWYRQTLGQGPEFLTYFQNEAQLEKSRLLSDRFSAERPKGSFSTLEIQRTEQGDSAMYLCASSSTKDTGEETQYFGPGTRLLVL.

The chain combines TRBV10-3 with TRBJ2-2; maybe TRBD2 (6 bases). CDR3 length: 14 residues. Deletions cut 5 bases from V and 3 bases from J, with 10 bases between. Germline V gene data show CDR1 as ENHRY and CDR2 as SYGVKD. In DNA, the CDR3 is TGTGCCATCAGTCGGGACTGGGACACCGGGGAGCTGTTTTTT. It yields the protein CAISRDWDTGELFF.

The chain uses TRBV7-9 and TRBJ1-6; D may be TRBD1 (5 bases). V lost 5 bases to trimming and J lost 8 bases, with 22 bases between them. Germline V CDR1 and CDR2: SEHNR, FQNEAQ (reference sequence). CDR3 size: 17 residues. The CDR3 nucleotides read TGTGCCAGCAGCCCAGACTGGGGCACTTCGGGATATTCACCCCTCCACTTT. Translating gives CASSPDWGTSGYSPLHF.

The chain has TRBV7-8 and TRBJ2-7, with TRBD2 identical over 13 bases. V shed 1 base and J 0 bases; nucleotides not matched to a gene: 6. The CDR3 is 18 residues long. CDR1 SGHVS and CDR2 FQNEAQ come from the germline V gene. The CDR3 DNA sequence: TGTGCCAGCAGCTTAGGGGGGACTAGCGGGACGAGCTCCTACGAGCAGTACTTC. This encodes CASSLGGTSGTSSYEQYF.

V gene TRBV12-3 or TRBV12-4 combines with J gene TRBJ1-5; 8 nucleotides align to TRBD1. The length of the CDR3 is 15 residues. J was trimmed by 6 bases and V by 4 bases; bases with no gene match: 8. DNA of the CDR3: TGTGCCAGCAGTTCACCGGGACAGGAGGGTCAGCCCCAGCATTTT. Protein sequence: CASSSPGQEGQPQHF.

The J gene is TRBJ2-5, the V gene TRBV28, with D possibly TRBD2 on 5 matching bases. Germline V CDR1 and CDR2: MDHEN, SYDVKM. Trimming left V 1 base short and J 1 base short, with 7 bases between. The CDR3 is made up of 14 amino acids. In nucleotides, the CDR3 is TGTGCCAGCAGTTTATCGGGATTCCAAGAGACCCAGTACTTC. This gives the protein CASSLSGFQETQYF.

V gene TRBV12-3 or TRBV12-4 combines with J gene TRBJ1-5, with no clear D. V was pared by 4 bases and J by 1 base, with 29 bases between. The CDR3 is 21 residues long. This chain's CDR3 is CASSSRHLGMRSIRSNQPQHF. In DNA form, the CDR3 reads TGTGCCAGCAGTTCCCGACACCTAGGAATGAGGAGTATCCGGAGCAATCAGCCCCAGCATTTT.

This clonotype was observed once. The chain uses TRBV28 and TRBJ1-2; 9 bases fit TRBD1. J gave up 0 bases and V 5 bases, and 7 bases lay outside the gene matches. The CDR3 is 16 amino acids. Germline V lookup: CDR1 MDHEN, CDR2 SYDVKM. In DNA form, the CDR3 reads TGTGCCAGCAGTCCACCGGGGGACAGGGCTAACTATGGCTACACCTTC. Amino acid sequence: CASSPPGDRANYGYTF.

This chain joins TRBV11-2 and TRBJ1-1; D not resolved. The V end lost 4 bases, the J end lost 1 base, and 10 bases lay between the germline ends. The CDR3 loop spans 14 amino acids. The germline gives CDR1 SGHAT, CDR2 FQNNGV. The CDR3 nucleotides are TGTGCCAGCAGCTCCTTGGGCCGGAACACTGAAGCTTTCTTT. It yields the protein CASSSLGRNTEAFF.

The chain joins TRBV6-6 to TRBJ2-7; TRBD2 matches 7 bases. The CDR3 consists of 16 residues. V shed 3 bases, J shed 2 bases, and the junction held 10 bases outside the gene matches. Germline V gene data show CDR1 as MNHNY and CDR2 as SVGAGI (reference sequence). CDR3 nucleotides: TGTGCCAGCAGTTATAGCCGGGCCGGGACTACCTACGAGCAGTACTTC. Its protein is CASSYSRAGTTYEQYF.

This clonotype was recorded many times. The chain recombines TRBV7-2 with TRBJ1-6, with a tentative D call TRBD1 (5 bases). CDR3 size: 14 residues. CDR1 and CDR2 from the germline V gene are SGHTA and FQGNSA. The V gene lost 3 bases and the J gene lost 6 bases, with 9 bases spanning the gap. In DNA, the CDR3 is TGTGCCAGCAGCTTGGGGGTTAGTAATTCACCCCTCCACTTT. This codes for CASSLGVSNSPLHF.

In its sample, this clonotype was seen many times. The chain uses TRBV6-2 or TRBV6-3 and TRBJ1-4; TRBD1 matches 10 bases. V gave up 10 bases and J gave up 3 bases; unmatched junction bases: 5. Germline V gene data show CDR1 as MNHEY and CDR2 as SVGEGT. There are 14 residues in the CDR3. CDR3 in amino acids: CATADRGANEKLFF. In nucleotides, the CDR3 is TGTGCCACCGCGGACAGGGGGGCTAATGAAAAACTGTTTTTT.

There are a few counts of this clonotype. CDR3 sequence reads: CASSEVRESHTQYF. The CDR3 nucleotides read TGTGCCAGCAGTGAAGTAAGGGAGTCTCATACGCAGTATTTT. The chain has TRBV2 and TRBJ2-3; a weak D match, TRBD2 (5 bases). In germline, CDR1 is SNHLY, CDR2 FYNNEI. The CDR3 is 14 amino acids. V gave up 1 base and J gave up 7 bases, with 12 bases separating them.

In the case of this clonotype: At one boundary the junction diverges from the germline segment, which might be a read error. The chain recombines TRBV23-1 with TRBJ2-1; 9 bases are a match to TRBD1. TRBV23-1 is assigned to the ORF class and has an uncertain function. This CDR3 region has 16 residues. The DNA of the CDR3 is TGCGCCAGCAGGCAATCCGGGACAGGGCTCTCCAATGAGCAGTTCTTC. It yields the protein CASRQSGTGLSNEQFF.

This rearrangement joins TRBV6-6 to TRBJ1-5; TRBD1 aligns across 7 bases. CDR1 and CDR2 from the germline V gene are MNHNY and SVGAGI (reference sequence). Unmatched junction bases numbered 12, after V lost 9 bases and J lost 4 bases. This CDR3 has 15 amino acids. The CDR3 DNA reads TGTGCCAGTACCGCCCGACAGGGTGGAAATCAGCCCCAGCATTTT. Amino acids: CASTARQGGNQPQHF.

This clonotype was picked up a small number of times. The chain recombines TRBV10-3 with TRBJ2-7, with a possible D match to TRBD2 (6 bases). V was pared by 8 bases and J by 2 bases, with 13 bases between. Germline lookup yields CDR1 ENHRY and CDR2 SYGVKD. The length of the CDR3 is 13 residues. The CDR3 DNA is TGTGCCATCTCAGGCGGGGAAGCCTACGAGCAGTACTTC. It is translated as CAISGGEAYEQYF.

The chain combines TRBV18 with TRBJ2-2; D may be TRBD2 (5 bases). The CDR3 has 15 residues. Germline V gene lookup returns CDR1 KGHSH and CDR2 LQKENI. V was pared by 3 bases and J by 6 bases, with 14 bases between. CDR3 amino acids: CASSPLREGAGELFF. In nucleotides, the CDR3 is TGTGCCAGCTCACCCCTGCGAGAGGGTGCCGGGGAGCTGTTTTTT.

The chain couples TRBV29-1 to TRBJ1-2, with 11 nucleotides matching TRBD1. V lost 4 bases and J lost 8; bases outside the gene matches: 9. Per germline, CDR1 SQVTM and CDR2 ANQGSEA. This CDR3 is 14 amino acids long. The CDR3 nucleotides read TGCAGCGTTGTGGACAGGGGGCGATTAGGAGGCTACACCTTC. Its translation is CSVVDRGRLGGYTF.

There are a few counts of this clonotype. J is TRBJ2-5 and V is TRBV10-3, with a weak D call TRBD2 (7 bases). The germline gives CDR1 ENHRY, CDR2 SYGVKD. V lost 7 bases and J 3 bases, leaving 21 bases between the germline ends. The CDR3 is 16 amino acids. CDR3 bases: TGTGCCATCAAACCTGAAGGGGGGGCAAGAAAAGAGACCCAGTACTTC. Translated: CAIKPEGGARKETQYF.

This clonotype was detected only once. The chain couples TRBV7-4 to TRBJ1-1; possible D gene TRBD1, 5 bases. V was cut by 6 bases and J by 4 bases, with 21 bases left in between. The germline gives CDR1 SGHVT, CDR2 SQSDAQ. This CDR3 is built from 16 residues. The CDR3 DNA follows: TGTGCCAGCAGATACGCCGGGACCCTTGGGGGCACTGAAGCTTTCTTT. It is translated as CASRYAGTLGGTEAFF.

The V call is TRBV12-3 or TRBV12-4, the J call TRBJ2-7; either TRBD1 or TRBD2 may fit D (5 bases each). The V end lost 3 bases, the J end lost 4 bases, and 10 bases lay between the germline ends. This CDR3 is built from 13 residues. DNA for the CDR3: TGTGCCAGCAGTTTTGGGGGAAGGTACGAGCAGTACTTC. It translates to CASSFGGRYEQYF.